The 6 T cell receptor beta chains given below trace back to one sample, sequenced in a study of cytomegalovirus exposure and HLA in healthy donors. PCR amplification relied on 60 Vbeta primers (plus 13 Jbeta primers). The table came from immunoSEQ multiplex PCR; TCRdb's copy has only in-frame clones and leaves some out. The sample has approximately 190,000 clones; around three quarters are singletons. Sequenced: PBMCs. The source of these receptors is a woman aged 30 to 39 in good health and CMV-seronegative.

The chain has TRBV6-4 and TRBJ1-2; D perhaps matches TRBD1 (5 bases). The CDR3 consists of 10 residues. V lost 9 bases and J lost 6, with 8 bases in between. Germline V CDR1 and CDR2: MRHNA, SNTAGT. The CDR3 region is CARSGHGYTF. CDR3 coding DNA: TGTGCCAGATCAGGGCATGGCTACACCTTC.

The genes are TRBV19 and TRBJ2-1; 10 nucleotides match TRBD2. This CDR3 is built from 16 residues. Germline assignment: CDR1 LNHDA and CDR2 SQIVND (reference sequence). V lost 1 base, J lost 9 bases, and 9 bases stayed unmatched. CDR3 nucleotide sequence: TGTGCCAGTAGTATAGTTGGACTAGCGGCTGGGGGTGAGCAGTTCTTC. Translated, it gives CASSIVGLAAGGEQFF. Drawing the rest from reference TRBV19 and TRBJ2-1, the complete variable domain is DGGITQSPKYLFRKEGQNVTLSCEQNLNHDAMYWYRQDPGQGLRLIYYSQIVNDFQKGDIAEGYSVSREKKESFPLTVTSAQKNPTAFYLCASSIVGLAAGGEQFFGPGTRLTVL.

This chain connects TRBV5-4 to TRBJ1-2, with D hard to call. There are 14 residues in the CDR3. V lost 2 bases to trimming and J lost 0 bases, with 8 bases between them. Germline CDR1 and CDR2: SGHNT and YYREEE (reference sequence). CDR3 DNA: TGTGCCAGCAGCTTCGGAGTTTCTAACTATGGCTACACCTTC. Its protein is CASSFGVSNYGYTF. Combining the CDR3 with reference TRBV5-4 and TRBJ1-2 gives the whole variable domain ETGVTQSPTHLIKTRGQQVTLRCSSQSGHNTVSWYQQALGQGPQFIFQYYREEENGRGNFPPRFSGLQFPNYSSELNVNALELDDSALYLCASSFGVSNYGYTFGSGTRLTVV.

The V gene is TRBV9, the J gene TRBJ1-2, with D perhaps TRBD1 (6 bases). Trimming took 3 bases from V and 3 from J, leaving 15 bases between them. There are 15 residues in the CDR3. CDR1 and CDR2 from the germline V gene are SGDLS and YYNGEE. The CDR3 spells CASSARAAGDYGYTF. The CDR3 DNA reads as TGTGCCAGCAGCGCCCGGGCGGCAGGGGACTATGGCTACACCTTC.

This clone was counted a few times. The V and J genes are TRBV2 and TRBJ1-4; 10 positions agree with TRBD1. The ends lost 5 bases at V and 4 bases at J; junction bases unmatched: 7. The CDR3 totals 16 residues. Germline CDR1 is SNHLY and CDR2 is FYNNEI. The CDR3 bases are TGTGCCAGCAGTCTAGGGACAGGGGACGTTAATGAAAAACTGTTTTTT. Protein sequence: CASSLGTGDVNEKLFF.

The chain is built from TRBV6-1 and TRBJ1-6; 10 nucleotides line up with TRBD1. Germline V gene lookup returns CDR1 MNHNS and CDR2 SASEGT. The CDR3 consists of 13 residues. The J segment lost 7 bases and the V segment lost 7 bases, leaving 1 base of the junction unmatched. The CDR3 bases are TGTGCCAGCATGGGACAGGGGAATTCACCCCTCCACTTT. This gives the protein CASMGQGNSPLHF.